The present T cell receptor beta chain was sequenced within a study of monozygotic twins with inflammatory bowel disease. Notes on the study in general: The study found lower TCRbeta diversity (inverse Simpson) in IBD patients than in healthy co-twins. Concordance status among twins (concordant versus discordant) showed no link to repertoire similarity, possibly from limited power. Fewer shared clonotypes with others were found in IBD patients than in healthy twins, especially with disease activity.

The CDR3 is 14 amino acids. Germline V CDR1 and CDR2: SGHTA, FQGNSA. The quantity of total RNA per TCR library was around 3.5 ug. After re-calling the 5' RACE reads, TCRdb lists one entry per CDR3 protein, DNA absent. This sample's table reports under 150,000 distinct CDR3 sequences. For this clonotype: Antigen: not known.

Sequencing input: blood. This chain uses TRBV7-2 with TRBJ2-2. This clonotype was obtained from a human donor with ulcerative colitis or Crohn's disease, or a healthy co-twin of an affected twin (not recorded which). CDR3 protein: CASSLYANTEELFF.